These T cell receptor beta chains were read from a single sample in a study of T cell responses to AZD1222 COVID-19 vaccine. This table comes from immunoSEQ multiplex PCR, and its TCRdb copy is limited to in-frame clones, with some not included. Of some 110,000 clones in the sample, roughly 91% were seen once. The specimen was peripheral blood, collected 28 days after the second AZD1222 dose. The receptors here all came from an adult who received the AZD1222 COVID-19 vaccine. Both conserved end residues are part of each CDR3. Each record gives: clone size, V gene, CDR3 protein. Only some rows state a clone size, as once, few, many or a class for expanded clones.

size: .
V: TRBV5-1
CDR3: CASSPRPLRGMNTEAFF

size: .
V: TRBV13
CDR3: CASSLGYGYTF

size: .
V: TRBV5-1
CDR3: CASSPRQDRSYEQYF

size: few
V: TRBV11-3
CDR3: CASSWGEVAFF

size: .
V: TRBV19
CDR3: CASRETGMSYGYTF

size: .
V: TRBV19
CDR3: CASSIGPQGEQYF

size: .
V: TRBV19
CDR3: CASSPNGGGGNQPQHF

size: .
V: TRBV6-5
CDR3: CASSYSMVNTEAFF

size: .
V: TRBV7-9
CDR3: CASTSGREQADTQYF

size: .
V: TRBV4-2
CDR3: CASSPKTGYEAFF

size: .
V: TRBV7-8
CDR3: CASSFTGGVPYEQYF

size: .
V: TRBV7-3
CDR3: CASSRTGESETQYF

size: .
V: TRBV6-5
CDR3: CASSYRNRATDTQYF

size: once
V: TRBV4-3
CDR3: CASSQDAGYNEQFF

size: .
V: TRBV7-8
CDR3: CASSSGLQNTEAFF

size: once
V: TRBV19
CDR3: CASSLAGGPNEQFF

size: once
V: TRBV5-1
CDR3: CASSLAEDSPLHF

size: .
V: TRBV15
CDR3: CATSSLGEGSYEQYF

size: .
V: TRBV29-1
CDR3: CSAGTGGFTEAFF

size: .
V: TRBV19
CDR3: CASTMGSSYNSPLHF

size: .
V: TRBV7-8
CDR3: CASSYQGPSTDTQYF

size: .
V: TRBV5-5
CDR3: CATRTVVSNYGYTF

size: .
V: TRBV2
CDR3: CASSEESGQETQYF

size: .
V: TRBV7-7
CDR3: CASSTGHQSYEQYF

size: .
V: TRBV29-1
CDR3: CSVYTDTQYF

size: .
V: TRBV2
CDR3: CASSVESNQPQHF

size: .
V: TRBV19
CDR3: CASNRISGNTIYF

size: .
V: TRBV28
CDR3: CASSKGLAGFYEQYF

size: .
V: TRBV27
CDR3: CASSRLRQGGNQPQHF

size: .
V: TRBV28
CDR3: CASNTQGANTEAFF

size: .
V: TRBV4-2
CDR3: CASSQTSGGAVGEPQYF

size: once
V: TRBV5-1
CDR3: CASSLQGLPEAFF

size: .
V: TRBV27
CDR3: CASSLVYWDEKLFF

size: .
V: TRBV19
CDR3: CASSKGLGYEQYF

size: .
V: TRBV7-9
CDR3: CASSLAGEKVSETQYF

size: .
V: TRBV18
CDR3: CASSKNGDTEAFF

size: .
V: TRBV7-3
CDR3: CASSSNDRVWDQPQHF